These T cell receptor beta chains were read from a single sample in a study of T cells after yellow fever vaccination. MiXCR, run by TCRdb on the 5' RACE reads, gives a single entry per CDR3 protein. Counted here are around 590,000 distinct CDR3 sequences, more than 9% occurring once; the ten biggest clones make up under 15%. The source material was PBMCs, sampled on the day of the yellow fever booster vaccination. These TCRs come from a man under 40 who received the YFV17D yellow fever vaccine. The CDR3 runs from the conserved cysteine through the conserved F or W.

v_gene: TRBV5-3
j_gene: TRBJ2-1
CDR3aa: CARSFCGGDNEQFF

v_gene: TRBV24-1
j_gene: TRBJ2-7
CDR3aa: CATSDSDRVQKYEQYF

v_gene: TRBV2
j_gene: TRBJ2-1
CDR3aa: CANLGVDEQFF

v_gene: TRBV19
j_gene: TRBJ2-2
CDR3aa: CASSKIPGQSSGELFF

v_gene: TRBV4-2
j_gene: TRBJ2-1
CDR3aa: CASSQDTPWDEQFF

v_gene: TRBV7-2
j_gene: TRBJ1-6
CDR3aa: CASSLGTTQINSPLPF

v_gene: TRBV5-1
j_gene: TRBJ2-5
CDR3aa: CASSTGQGETQYF

v_gene: TRBV5-1
j_gene: TRBJ2-1
CDR3aa: CASSADRGRLNEQFF

v_gene: TRBV2
j_gene: TRBJ2-5
CDR3aa: CASSVYRAQGETQYF

v_gene: TRBV20-1
j_gene: TRBJ1-1
CDR3aa: CSARVATGRGMNTEAFF

v_gene: TRBV18
j_gene: TRBJ2-7
CDR3aa: CASSPVAGNYEQYF

v_gene: TRBV20-1
j_gene: TRBJ2-7
CDR3aa: CSATGGQSYEQYF

v_gene: TRBV20-1
j_gene: TRBJ2-1
CDR3aa: CSARDTSGSDEQFF

v_gene: TRBV29-1
j_gene: TRBJ2-2
CDR3aa: CSVGLAGVTGELFF

v_gene: TRBV7-2
j_gene: TRBJ1-5
CDR3aa: CASSFRGYQPQHF

v_gene: TRBV24-1
j_gene: TRBJ2-6
CDR3aa: CATSGPTGATGANVLTF

v_gene: TRBV12-3/TRBV12-4
j_gene: TRBJ2-1
CDR3aa: CASSLASGRVLVEQFF

v_gene: TRBV11-2
j_gene: TRBJ2-1
CDR3aa: CASSPTSGGRSSYNEQFF

v_gene: TRBV27
j_gene: TRBJ2-1
CDR3aa: CASSLGGQGSYNEQFF

v_gene: TRBV20-1
j_gene: TRBJ1-1
CDR3aa: CSAPREAEAFF